This T cell receptor (beta chain) was recorded in a study of cytotoxic CD8 clonotypes in ibrutinib-treated CLL. The CDR3 runs to 11 residues. The germline V and J ends were trimmed by 5 bases and 8 bases, with 7 bases remaining between them. CDR1 is SGHDT and CDR2 is YYEEEE in the germline V gene. Data came from immunoSEQ multiplex PCR; TCRdb stores just in-frame clones and leaves some out. The sample lists some 200,000 clones, roughly 73% occurring once. This specimen was PBMCs, taken after 12 months of ibrutinib treatment. The sequence derives from a human donor with chronic lymphocytic leukemia. The rearrangement uses TRBV5-6 and TRBJ2-2; D is undetermined. In DNA, the CDR3 is TGTGCCAGCAGGAGAGAAGGGGAGCTGTTTTTT. The encoded protein is CASRREGELFF. The full variable domain, in which reference TRBV5-6 and TRBJ2-2 provide the parts outside the CDR3, is DAGVTQSPTHLIKTRGQQVTLRCSPKSGHDTVSWYQQALGQGPQFIFQYYEEEERQRGNFPDRFSGHQFPNYSSELNVNALLLGDSALYLCASRREGELFFGEGSRLTVL.